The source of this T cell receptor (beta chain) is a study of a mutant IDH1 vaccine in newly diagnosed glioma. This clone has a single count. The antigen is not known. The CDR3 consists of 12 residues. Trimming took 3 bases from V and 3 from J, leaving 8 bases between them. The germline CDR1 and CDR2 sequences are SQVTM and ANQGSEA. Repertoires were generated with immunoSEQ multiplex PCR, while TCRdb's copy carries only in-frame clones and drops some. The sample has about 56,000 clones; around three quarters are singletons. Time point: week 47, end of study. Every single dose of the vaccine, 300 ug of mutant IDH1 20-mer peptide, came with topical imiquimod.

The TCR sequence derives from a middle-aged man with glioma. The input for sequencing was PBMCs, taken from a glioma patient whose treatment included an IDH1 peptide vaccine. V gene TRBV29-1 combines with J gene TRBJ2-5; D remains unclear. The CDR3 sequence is CSVEYSKETQYF. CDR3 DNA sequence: TGCAGCGTTGAGTACAGTAAAGAGACCCAGTACTTC.